A selection of T cell receptor beta chains follows, all from one sample in a study of blood T cell repertoires in COVID-19. Data came from immunoSEQ multiplex PCR; TCRdb stores just in-frame clones and leaves some out. The sample lists some 130,000 clones; roughly 90% were seen once. The material sequenced was peripheral blood. The receptors come from a man between 60 and 70 years old with COVID-19, enrolled during active disease. The CDR3 runs from the conserved cysteine through the conserved F or W. D genes are given only for firm matches. The listing skips clone size in some rows; elsewhere it reads once, few, many or a size class.

TRBJ1-2	.	TRBV9	TRBD1	CASSARQGLAGYTF	TGTGCCAGCAGCGCCAGACAGGGGTTGGCTGGCTACACCTTC
TRBJ1-6	.	TRBV27	TRBD1	CASSLDPRDRGEAPLHF	TGTGCCAGCAGTTTAGATCCCCGGGACAGGGGTGAGGCACCCCTCCACTTT
TRBJ2-1	.	TRBV27	.	CASSFSTRDEQFF	TGTGCCAGCAGTTTTTCTACCCGGGATGAGCAGTTCTTC
TRBJ1-2	few	TRBV11-3	.	CASSSNSVGDYTF	TGTGCCAGCAGCTCCAATTCCGTGGGAGACTACACCTTC
TRBJ2-2	.	TRBV5-1	TRBD2	CASSLEASGRAGELFF	TGCGCCAGCAGCTTGGAGGCTAGCGGGAGGGCCGGGGAGCTGTTTTTT
TRBJ1-2	.	TRBV6-5	.	CASRGQLHNYGYTF	TGTGCCAGCAGAGGACAACTCCACAACTATGGCTACACCTTC
TRBJ1-5	.	TRBV7-9	.	CASSSGESPQHF	TGTGCCAGCAGCTCCGGAGAAAGCCCCCAGCATTTT
TRBJ1-2	.	TRBV27	.	CASSGAWGYGYTF	TGTGCCAGCAGTGGGGCGTGGGGCTATGGCTACACCTTC
TRBJ2-1	once	TRBV6-4	TRBD1	CASSGQGGNEQFF	TGTGCCAGCAGTGGACAGGGGGGCAATGAGCAGTTCTTC
TRBJ1-1	.	TRBV6-1	TRBD1	CASSAGTGDGGTEAFF	TGTGCCAGCAGTGCTGGGACAGGGGATGGGGGAACTGAAGCTTTCTTT
TRBJ1-6	few	TRBV11-3	TRBD1	CASSFDRAILRNSPLHF	TGTGCCAGCAGCTTCGACAGGGCCATATTAAGGAATTCACCCCTCCACTTT
TRBJ1-1	.	TRBV11-2	.	CASSSVMNTEAFF	TGTGCCAGCAGCTCAGTTATGAACACTGAAGCTTTCTTT
TRBJ1-5	.	TRBV19	TRBD1	CASSILGTGGQPQHF	TGTGCCAGTAGTATACTGGGGACAGGGGGACAGCCCCAGCATTTT
TRBJ1-1	once	TRBV9	.	CASSVDEGDTEAFF	TGTGCCAGCAGCGTAGATGAGGGGGACACTGAAGCTTTCTTT
TRBJ1-6	.	TRBV27	TRBD1	CASSLNSGGSYNSPLHF	TGTGCCAGCAGTTTAAACTCAGGGGGCTCCTATAATTCACCCCTCCACTTT
TRBJ1-1	.	TRBV28	.	CASSLSGGMNTEAFF	TGTGCCAGCAGTTTATCCGGCGGGATGAACACTGAAGCTTTCTTT
TRBJ2-5	.	TRBV29-1	.	CITLEGETQYF	TGCATAACTCTGGAGGGGGAGACCCAGTACTTC
TRBJ1-6	once	TRBV6-5	.	CASGYREGNSPLHF	TGTGCCAGCGGATACAGGGAGGGGAATTCACCCCTCCACTTT
TRBJ2-6	.	TRBV21-1	.	CASSKGTPGTPPPGANVLTF	TGTGCCAGCAGCAAAGGGACCCCCGGGACACCTCCTCCCGGGGCCAACGTCCTGACTTTC
TRBJ1-1	.	TRBV30	.	CAWSVLQRNTEAFF	TGTGCCTGGAGTGTACTTCAACGAAACACTGAAGCTTTCTTT
TRBJ2-1	.	TRBV5-1	TRBD2	CASRVGTSGRHEQFF	TGCGCCAGCAGGGTCGGGACTAGCGGCAGGCATGAGCAGTTCTTC
TRBJ2-7	.	TRBV6-5	TRBD2	CASSRTSGRYEQYF	TGTGCCAGCAGTAGGACTAGCGGGAGATACGAGCAGTACTTC
TRBJ2-1	.	TRBV14	TRBD2	CASSSRLAEVYNEQFF	TGTGCCAGCAGCTCCCGACTAGCGGAAGTATACAATGAGCAGTTCTTC
TRBJ2-5	.	TRBV2	.	CASRGETQYF	TGTGCCAGCCGGGGAGAGACCCAGTACTTC
TRBJ2-7	.	TRBV18	TRBD2	CASSTTSGRDEQYF	TGTGCCAGCTCAACAACTAGCGGGAGGGACGAGCAGTACTTC
TRBJ2-5	.	TRBV7-9	.	CASSFRSIETQYF	TGTGCCAGCAGCTTTAGGAGTATAGAGACCCAGTACTTC
TRBJ2-7	.	TRBV6-1	TRBD2	CASSEAAGGHSYEQYF	TGTGCCAGCAGTGAAGCAGCGGGAGGCCACTCCTACGAGCAGTACTTC
TRBJ2-7	.	TRBV6-1	TRBD2	CASSERSGSNEQYF	TGTGCCAGCAGTGAACGTAGCGGGAGTAACGAGCAGTACTTC
TRBJ2-1	.	TRBV7-9	.	CASSLALMAQRVYNEQFF	TGTGCCAGCAGCTTAGCGCTAATGGCCCAGCGGGTATACAATGAGCAGTTCTTC
TRBJ2-3	.	TRBV2	TRBD2	CASRWGTSGSGADTQYF	TGTGCCAGCAGGTGGGGGACTAGCGGGAGCGGGGCAGATACGCAGTATTTT
TRBJ1-1	.	TRBV6-4	.	CASTQPENTEAFF	TGTGCCAGCACCCAACCAGAGAACACTGAAGCTTTCTTT
TRBJ2-7	.	TRBV19	.	CASSMGDTTYEQYF	TGTGCCAGTAGTATGGGGGACACCACCTACGAGCAGTACTTC
TRBJ2-5	.	TRBV5-1	TRBD2	CASSLAVRGETQYF	TGCGCCAGCAGCCTAGCGGTCAGAGGGGAGACCCAGTACTTC
TRBJ1-6	once	TRBV6-1	.	CASSEVTVSDSPLHF	TGTGCCAGCAGTGAAGTAACCGTTTCGGATTCACCCCTCCACTTT
TRBJ2-2	.	TRBV6-5	.	CASSYSPGEPGELFF	TGTGCCAGCAGTTACTCACCAGGGGAGCCCGGGGAGCTGTTTTTT
TRBJ2-2	.	TRBV27	TRBD1	CASSPRDRPNTGELFF	TGTGCCAGCAGTCCACGGGACAGGCCGAACACCGGGGAGCTGTTTTTT
TRBJ2-7	once	TRBV4-1	.	CASSQERTAGPYEQYF	TGCGCCAGCAGCCAAGAACGGACGGCGGGCCCCTACGAGCAGTACTTC
TRBJ1-2	.	TRBV5-1	.	CASSFGGGEDYGYTF	TGCGCCAGCAGCTTCGGAGGTGGAGAAGACTATGGCTACACCTTC
TRBJ2-2	.	TRBV5-1	.	CASSLRGHNTGELFF	TGCGCCAGCAGCTTGCGGGGACATAACACCGGGGAGCTGTTTTTT
TRBJ2-3	.	TRBV5-1	TRBD1	CASSFYRTGLTIPDTQYF	TGCGCCAGCAGCTTTTATCGGACAGGCCTAACTATCCCAGATACGCAGTATTTT
TRBJ2-1	.	TRBV9	TRBD2	CASSVGTSGSNEQFF	TGTGCCAGCAGCGTAGGGACTAGCGGGAGTAATGAGCAGTTCTTC
TRBJ2-2	.	TRBV7-2	.	CASSFTNTGELFF	TGTGCCAGCTCCTTTACGAACACCGGGGAGCTGTTTTTT
TRBJ2-1	.	TRBV21-1	.	CASSKGDLAGFSEQFF	TGTGCCAGCAGCAAAGGTGACCTAGCGGGATTCAGTGAGCAGTTCTTC
TRBJ1-1	.	TRBV6-5	TRBD1	CASSTTGLEFTEAFF	TGTGCCAGCAGTACGACAGGGCTGGAGTTCACTGAAGCTTTCTTT
TRBJ1-1	few	TRBV5-4	.	CASSLALGNTEAFF	TGTGCCAGCAGCTTGGCCTTGGGCAACACTGAAGCTTTCTTT